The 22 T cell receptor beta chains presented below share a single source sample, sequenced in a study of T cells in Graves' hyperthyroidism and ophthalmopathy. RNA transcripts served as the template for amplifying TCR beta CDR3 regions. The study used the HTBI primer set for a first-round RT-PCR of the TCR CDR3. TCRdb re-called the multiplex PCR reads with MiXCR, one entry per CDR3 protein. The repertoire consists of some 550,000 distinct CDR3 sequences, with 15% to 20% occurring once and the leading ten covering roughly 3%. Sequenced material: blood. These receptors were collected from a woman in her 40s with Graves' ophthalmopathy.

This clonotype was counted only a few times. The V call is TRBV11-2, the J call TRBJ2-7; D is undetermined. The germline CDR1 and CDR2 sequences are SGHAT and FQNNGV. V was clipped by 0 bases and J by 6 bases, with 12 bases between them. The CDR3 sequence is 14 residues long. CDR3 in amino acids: CASSLEGNHPEQYF. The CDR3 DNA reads TGTGCCAGCAGCTTAGAAGGGAACCATCCCGAGCAGTACTTC.

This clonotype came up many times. CDR3 in amino acids: CASSYEDSYSPLHF. The CDR3, as DNA: TGTGCCAGCAGTTACGAGGACAGTTATTCACCCCTCCACTTT. The chain joins TRBV6-2 or TRBV6-3 to TRBJ1-6, with a possible D match to TRBD1 (6 bases). V lost 2 bases to trimming and J lost 8 bases, with 10 bases between them. The CDR3 is made up of 14 amino acids. CDR1 MNHEY and CDR2 SVGEGT come from the germline V gene.

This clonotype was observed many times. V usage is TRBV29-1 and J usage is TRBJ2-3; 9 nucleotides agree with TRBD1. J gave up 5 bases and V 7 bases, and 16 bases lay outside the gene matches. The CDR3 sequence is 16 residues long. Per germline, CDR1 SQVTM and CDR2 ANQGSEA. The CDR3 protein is CSGNPARTGERDTQYF. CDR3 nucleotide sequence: TGCAGCGGGAACCCCGCCCGGACAGGGGAGAGAGATACGCAGTATTTT.

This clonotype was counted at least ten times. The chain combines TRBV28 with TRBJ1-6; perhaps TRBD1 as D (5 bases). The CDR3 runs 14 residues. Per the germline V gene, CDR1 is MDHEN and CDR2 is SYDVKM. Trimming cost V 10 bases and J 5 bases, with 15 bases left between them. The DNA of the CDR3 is TGTGCCATGGGGGGGAGCAGGGATAATTCACCCCTCCACTTT. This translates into CAMGGSRDNSPLHF.

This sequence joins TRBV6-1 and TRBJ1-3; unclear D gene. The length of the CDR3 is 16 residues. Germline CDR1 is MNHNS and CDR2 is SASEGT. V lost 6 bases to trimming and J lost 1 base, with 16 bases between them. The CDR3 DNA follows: TGTGCCAGCAGCCCTACCGGTCTGCCGTCTGGAAACACCATATATTTT. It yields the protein CASSPTGLPSGNTIYF.

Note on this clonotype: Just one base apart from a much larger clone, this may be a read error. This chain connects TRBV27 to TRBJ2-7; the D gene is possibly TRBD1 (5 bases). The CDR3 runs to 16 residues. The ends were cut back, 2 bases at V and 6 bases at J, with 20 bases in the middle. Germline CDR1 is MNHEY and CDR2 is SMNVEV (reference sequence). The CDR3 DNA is TGTGCCAGCAGTTTAAGGGCCCCGAGACAGACAATCGAGCAGTACTTC. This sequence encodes CASSLRAPRQTIEQYF.

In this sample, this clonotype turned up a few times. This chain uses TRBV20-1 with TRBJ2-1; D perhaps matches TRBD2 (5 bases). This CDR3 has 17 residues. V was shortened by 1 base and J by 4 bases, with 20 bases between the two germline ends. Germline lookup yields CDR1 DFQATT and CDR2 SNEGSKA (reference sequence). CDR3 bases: TGCAGTGCTAGAGGCCCCCTGCAACTAGGACCTTACAATGAGCAGTTCTTC. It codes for CSARGPLQLGPYNEQFF.

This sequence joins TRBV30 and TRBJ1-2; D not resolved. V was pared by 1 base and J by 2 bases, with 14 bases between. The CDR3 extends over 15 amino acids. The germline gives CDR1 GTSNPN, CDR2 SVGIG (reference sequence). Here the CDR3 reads CAWSDSTSSNYGYTF. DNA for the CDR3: TGTGCCTGGAGTGATTCAACAAGCTCCAACTATGGCTACACCTTC.

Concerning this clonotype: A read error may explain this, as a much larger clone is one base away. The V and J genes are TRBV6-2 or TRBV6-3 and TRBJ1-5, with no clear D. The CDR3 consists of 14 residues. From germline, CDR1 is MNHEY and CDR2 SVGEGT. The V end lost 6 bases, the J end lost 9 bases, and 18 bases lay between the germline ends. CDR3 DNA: TGTGCCAGCAGCCCTGAGACCCCCTCTTTGCCCCAGCATTTT. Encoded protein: CASSPETPSLPQHF.

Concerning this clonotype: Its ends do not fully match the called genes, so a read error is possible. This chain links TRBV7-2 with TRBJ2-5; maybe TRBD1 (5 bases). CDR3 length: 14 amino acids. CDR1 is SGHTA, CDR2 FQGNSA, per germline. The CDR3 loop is CASSLDFGQETRYF. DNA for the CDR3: TGTGCCAGCAGCTTAGATTTCGGACAAGAGACCCGGTACTTC.

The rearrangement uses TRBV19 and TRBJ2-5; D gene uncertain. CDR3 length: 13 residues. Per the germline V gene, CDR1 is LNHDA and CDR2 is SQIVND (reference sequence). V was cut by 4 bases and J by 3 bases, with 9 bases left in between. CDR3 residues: CASSNQVEETQYF. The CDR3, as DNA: TGTGCCAGTAGTAACCAGGTCGAAGAGACCCAGTACTTC.

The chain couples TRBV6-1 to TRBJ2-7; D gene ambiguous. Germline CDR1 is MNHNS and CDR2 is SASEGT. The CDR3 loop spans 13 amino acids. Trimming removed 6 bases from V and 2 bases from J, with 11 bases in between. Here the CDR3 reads CASSPWPPYEQYF. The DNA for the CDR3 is TGTGCCAGCAGCCCCTGGCCGCCCTACGAGCAGTACTTC.

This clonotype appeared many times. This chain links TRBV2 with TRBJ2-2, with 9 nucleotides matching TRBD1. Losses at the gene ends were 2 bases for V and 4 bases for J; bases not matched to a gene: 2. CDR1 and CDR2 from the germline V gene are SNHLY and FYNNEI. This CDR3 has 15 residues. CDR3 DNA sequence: TGTGCCAGCAGTGAAAGGGACAGGGCCACCGGGGAGCTGTTTTTT. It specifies CASSERDRATGELFF. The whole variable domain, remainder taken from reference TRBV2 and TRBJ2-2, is EPEVTQTPSHQVTQMGQEVILRCVPISNHLYFYWYRQILGQKVEFLVSFYNNEISEKSEIFDDQFSVERPDGSNFTLKIRSTKLEDSAMYFCASSERDRATGELFFGEGSRLTVL.

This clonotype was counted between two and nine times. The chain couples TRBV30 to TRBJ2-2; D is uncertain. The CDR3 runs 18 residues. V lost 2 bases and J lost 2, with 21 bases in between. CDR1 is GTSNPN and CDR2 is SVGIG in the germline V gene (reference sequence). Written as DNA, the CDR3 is TGTGCCTGGAGTTGGCTATTTTGGATATTGTGTAACACCGGGGAGCTGTTTTTT. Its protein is CAWSWLFWILCNTGELFF.

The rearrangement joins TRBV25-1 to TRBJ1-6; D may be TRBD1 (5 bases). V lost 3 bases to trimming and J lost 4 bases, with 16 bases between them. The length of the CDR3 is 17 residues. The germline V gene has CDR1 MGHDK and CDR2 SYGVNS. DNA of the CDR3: TGTGCCAGCAGTGATTCCCGGACACCGCTTTATAATTCACCCCTCCACTTT. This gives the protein CASSDSRTPLYNSPLHF.

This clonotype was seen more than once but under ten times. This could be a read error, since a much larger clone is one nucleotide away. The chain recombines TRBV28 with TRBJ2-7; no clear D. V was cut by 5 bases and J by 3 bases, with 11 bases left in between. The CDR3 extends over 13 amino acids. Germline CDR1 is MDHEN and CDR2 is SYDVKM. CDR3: CASSITEFYEQYF. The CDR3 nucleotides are TGTGCCAGCAGTATAACAGAATTCTACGAGCAGTACTTC.

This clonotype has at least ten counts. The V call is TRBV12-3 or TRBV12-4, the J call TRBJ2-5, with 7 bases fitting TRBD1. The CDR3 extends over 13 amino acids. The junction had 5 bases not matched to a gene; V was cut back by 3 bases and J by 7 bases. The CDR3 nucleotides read TGTGCCAGCAGTTTCGACAGGGTTGTGACCCAGTACTTC. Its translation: CASSFDRVVTQYF.

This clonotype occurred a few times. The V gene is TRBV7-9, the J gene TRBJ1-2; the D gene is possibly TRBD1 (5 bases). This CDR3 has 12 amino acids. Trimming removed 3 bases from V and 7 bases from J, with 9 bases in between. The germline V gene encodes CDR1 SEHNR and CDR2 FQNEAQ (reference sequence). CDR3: CASSFGASGYTF. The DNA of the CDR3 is TGTGCCAGCAGCTTCGGGGCGTCTGGCTACACCTTC. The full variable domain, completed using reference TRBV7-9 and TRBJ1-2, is DTGVSQNPRHKITKRGQNVTFRCDPISEHNRLYWYRQTLGQGPEFLTYFQNEAQLEKSRLLSDRFSAERPKGSFSTLEIQRTEQGDSAMYLCASSFGASGYTFGSGTRLTVV.

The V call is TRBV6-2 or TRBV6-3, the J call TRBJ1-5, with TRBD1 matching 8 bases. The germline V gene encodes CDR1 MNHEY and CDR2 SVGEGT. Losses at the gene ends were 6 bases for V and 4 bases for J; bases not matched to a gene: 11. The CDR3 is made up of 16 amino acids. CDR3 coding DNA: TGTGCCAGCAGCCCAGGTACCGGACAGGGTAATCAGCCCCAGCATTTT. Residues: CASSPGTGQGNQPQHF.

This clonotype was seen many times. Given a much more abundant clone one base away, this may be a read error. CDR3 region: CASSLIYNEQFF. In nucleotides, the CDR3 is TGTGCCAGCAGTTTAATCTACAATGAGCAGTTCTTC. This chain joins TRBV28 and TRBJ2-1; no clear D. Trimming removed 2 bases from V and 3 bases from J, with 2 bases in between. This CDR3 is 12 amino acids long. Germline CDR1 MDHEN, CDR2 SYDVKM.

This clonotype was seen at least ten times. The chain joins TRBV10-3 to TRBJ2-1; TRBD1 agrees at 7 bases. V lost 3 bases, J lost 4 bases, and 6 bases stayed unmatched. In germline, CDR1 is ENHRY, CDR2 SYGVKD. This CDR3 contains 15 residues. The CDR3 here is CAISDGTAGYNEQFF. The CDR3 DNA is TGTGCCATCAGTGACGGGACAGCCGGGTACAATGAGCAGTTCTTC.

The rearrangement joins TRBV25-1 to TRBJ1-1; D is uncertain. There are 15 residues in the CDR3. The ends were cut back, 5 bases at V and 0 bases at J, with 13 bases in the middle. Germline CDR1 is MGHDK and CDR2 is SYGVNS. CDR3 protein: CASSPFGPLNTEAFF. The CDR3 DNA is TGTGCCAGCAGTCCATTCGGGCCATTGAACACTGAAGCTTTCTTT.